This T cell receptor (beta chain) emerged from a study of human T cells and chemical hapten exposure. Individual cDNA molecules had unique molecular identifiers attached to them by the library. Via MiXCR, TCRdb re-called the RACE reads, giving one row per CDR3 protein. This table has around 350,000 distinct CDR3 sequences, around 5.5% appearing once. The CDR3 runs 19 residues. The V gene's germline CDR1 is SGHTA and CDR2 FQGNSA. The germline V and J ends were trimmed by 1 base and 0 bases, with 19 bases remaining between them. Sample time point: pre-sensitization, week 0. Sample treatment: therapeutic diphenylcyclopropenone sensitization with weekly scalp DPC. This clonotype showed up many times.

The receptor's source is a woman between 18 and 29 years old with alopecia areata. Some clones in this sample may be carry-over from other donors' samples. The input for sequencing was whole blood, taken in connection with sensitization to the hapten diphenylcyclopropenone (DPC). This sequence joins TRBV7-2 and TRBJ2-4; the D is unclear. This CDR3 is CASSLVGWRSELAKNIQYF. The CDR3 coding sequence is TGTGCCAGCAGCTTAGTGGGGTGGCGGAGCGAACTAGCCAAAAACATTCAGTACTTC.